A single sample gave rise to the 2 T cell receptor beta chains below, sequenced in a study of cytomegalovirus exposure and HLA in healthy donors. The PCR was carried out with 60 Vbeta primers and 13 Jbeta primers. Produced via immunoSEQ multiplex PCR; TCRdb's table is partial and in-frame only. This sample yields about 97,000 clones, of which roughly 70% are seen a single time; roughly 10% belongs to the top ten. Sequencing was performed on PBMCs. The receptors were sampled from a man aged 50 to 60 in good health and CMV-seronegative.

The chain links TRBV19 to TRBJ1-1; D not resolved. From germline, CDR1 is LNHDA and CDR2 SQIVND (reference sequence). Trimming took 8 bases from V and 1 from J, leaving 8 bases between them. The CDR3 totals 12 residues. The CDR3 is CASSRENTEAFF. Written as DNA, the CDR3 is TGTGCCAGTTCTCGGGAGAACACTGAAGCTTTCTTT.

In this sample, this clone turned up a few times. The chain has TRBV7-9 and TRBJ2-7; TRBD2 agrees at 10 bases. V trimming: 6 bases; J trimming: 5 bases; junction bases outside the gene matches: 7. Germline CDR1 and CDR2: SEHNR and FQNEAQ (reference sequence). The CDR3 is 14 residues long. Written as DNA, the CDR3 is TGTGCCAGCAGATCGACTAGCGGGCCCCACGAGCAGTACTTC. Encoded protein: CASRSTSGPHEQYF. Filled out from reference TRBV7-9 and TRBJ2-7, the complete variable domain reads DTGVSQNPRHKITKRGQNVTFRCDPISEHNRLYWYRQTLGQGPEFLTYFQNEAQLEKSRLLSDRFSAERPKGSFSTLEIQRTEQGDSAMYLCASRSTSGPHEQYFGPGTRLTVT.